The T cell receptor (beta chain) under discussion was sequenced for a study of beta chain features in type 1 diabetes. In this sample, this clone turned up a few times. Every bit of the isolated RNA underwent reverse transcription, so sequencing read expressed TCRB transcripts. Here immunoSEQ multiplex PCR was the method, and the copy in TCRdb shows in-frame clones only, minus some. The sample shows about 320,000 clones, around 15% of them seen only once. V lost 5 bases to trimming and J lost 8 bases; unmatched junction nucleotides: 13. CDR3 length equals 17 residues. The germline gives CDR1 SEHNR, CDR2 FQNEAQ (reference sequence).

What was sequenced was central memory CD4+ T cells from blood. The sequence was obtained from a man aged 25 to 40 in good health. J is TRBJ2-1 and V is TRBV7-9; TRBD2 matches at 12 bases. The CDR3 DNA sequence: TGTGCCAGCAGCCAAGATCAAACTAGCGGGAGGTCGGATGAGCAGTTCTTC. As protein: CASSQDQTSGRSDEQFF.